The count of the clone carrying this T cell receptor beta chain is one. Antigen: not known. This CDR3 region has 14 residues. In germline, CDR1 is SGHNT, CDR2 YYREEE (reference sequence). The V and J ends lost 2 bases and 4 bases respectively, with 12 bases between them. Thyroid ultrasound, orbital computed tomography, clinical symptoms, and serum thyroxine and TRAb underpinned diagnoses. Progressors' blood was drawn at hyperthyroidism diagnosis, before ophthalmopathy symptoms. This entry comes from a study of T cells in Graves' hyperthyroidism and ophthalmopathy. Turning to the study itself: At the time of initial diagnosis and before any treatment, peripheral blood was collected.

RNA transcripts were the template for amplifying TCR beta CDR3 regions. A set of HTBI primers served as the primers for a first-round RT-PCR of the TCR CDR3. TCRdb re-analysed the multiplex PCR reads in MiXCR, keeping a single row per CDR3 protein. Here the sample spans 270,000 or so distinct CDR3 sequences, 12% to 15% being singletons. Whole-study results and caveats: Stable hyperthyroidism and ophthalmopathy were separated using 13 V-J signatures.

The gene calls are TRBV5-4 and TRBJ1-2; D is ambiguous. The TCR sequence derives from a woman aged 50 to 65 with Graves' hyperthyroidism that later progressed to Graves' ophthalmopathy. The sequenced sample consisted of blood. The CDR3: CASSFATVSYGYTF. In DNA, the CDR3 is TGTGCCAGCAGCTTCGCAACAGTTTCCTATGGCTACACCTTC.